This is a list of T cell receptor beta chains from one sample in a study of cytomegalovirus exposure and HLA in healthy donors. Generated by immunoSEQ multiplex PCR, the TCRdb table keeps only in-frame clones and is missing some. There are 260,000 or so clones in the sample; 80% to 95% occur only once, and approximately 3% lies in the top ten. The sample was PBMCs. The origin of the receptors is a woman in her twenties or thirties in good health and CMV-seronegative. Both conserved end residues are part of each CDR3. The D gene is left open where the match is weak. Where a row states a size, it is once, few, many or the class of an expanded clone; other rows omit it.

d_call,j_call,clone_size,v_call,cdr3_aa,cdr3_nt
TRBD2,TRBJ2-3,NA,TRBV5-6,CASSSGTSGYTDTQYF,TGTGCCAGCAGCTCGGGGACTAGCGGATACACAGATACGCAGTATTTT
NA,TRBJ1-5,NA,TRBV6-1,CASSESRVGTQHF,TGTGCCAGCAGTGAATCTCGAGTAGGCACCCAGCATTTT
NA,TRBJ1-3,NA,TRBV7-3,CASSPERGNTIYF,TGTGCCAGCAGTCCAGAGCGGGGAAACACCATATATTTT
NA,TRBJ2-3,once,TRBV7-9,CASSLDSGADTQYF,TGTGCCAGCAGCTTAGATTCGGGGGCAGATACGCAGTATTTT
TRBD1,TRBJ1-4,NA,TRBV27,CASSPGTAQGKLFF,TGTGCCAGCAGTCCCGGGACAGCGCAGGGAAAACTGTTTTTT
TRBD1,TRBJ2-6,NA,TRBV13,CASSTTGVGANVLTF,TGTGCCAGCAGCACGACAGGGGTTGGGGCCAACGTCCTGACTTTC
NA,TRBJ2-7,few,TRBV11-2,CASSLAGSGTWTPHYEQYF,TGTGCCAGCAGCTTAGCTGGTTCCGGGACCTGGACTCCCCACTACGAGCAGTACTTC
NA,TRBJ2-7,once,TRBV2,CASSSGVYEQYF,TGTGCCAGCAGTTCCGGGGTCTACGAGCAGTACTTC
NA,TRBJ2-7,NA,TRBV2,CASSEQGEGYEQYF,TGTGCCAGCAGTGAACAAGGTGAGGGCTACGAGCAGTACTTC
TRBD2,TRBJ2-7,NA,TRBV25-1,CASSPTSANSYEQYF,TGTGCCAGCAGCCCGACTAGCGCGAACTCCTACGAGCAGTACTTC
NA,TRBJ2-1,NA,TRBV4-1,CASSQSPGLPPNNEQFF,TGCGCCAGCAGCCAGTCTCCTGGACTCCCTCCGAACAATGAGCAGTTCTTC
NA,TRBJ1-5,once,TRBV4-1,CASSQEAGRANQPQHF,TGCGCCAGCAGCCAAGAAGCGGGCAGGGCCAATCAGCCCCAGCATTTT
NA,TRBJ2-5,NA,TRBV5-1,CASSLAGIGVAAQETQYF,TGCGCCAGCAGCTTGGCCGGTATAGGGGTAGCGGCACAAGAGACCCAGTACTTC
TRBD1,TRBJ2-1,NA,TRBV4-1,CASSGQGTSPRWQFF,TGCGCCAGCTCCGGACAGGGGACATCCCCACGATGGCAGTTCTTC
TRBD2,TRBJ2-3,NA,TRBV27,CASSFYLAGADTQYF,TGTGCCAGCAGTTTCTACCTAGCGGGGGCAGATACGCAGTATTTT
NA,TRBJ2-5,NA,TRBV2,CASSDTREETQYF,TGTGCCAGCAGTGATACTAGAGAAGAGACCCAGTACTTC
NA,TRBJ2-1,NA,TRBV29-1,CSVDEGVVNEQFF,TGCAGCGTTGATGAGGGGGTGGTCAATGAGCAGTTCTTC
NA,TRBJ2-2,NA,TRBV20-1,CSARGTGELFF,TGCAGTGCTAGGGGGACCGGGGAGCTGTTTTTT
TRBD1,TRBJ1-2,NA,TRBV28,CASSPLTGVDYGYTF,TGTGCCAGCAGTCCTTTGACAGGGGTGGACTATGGCTACACCTTC
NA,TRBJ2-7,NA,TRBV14,CASSQGGISASSYEQYF,TGTGCCAGCAGCCAAGGCGGGATTTCTGCGAGCTCCTACGAGCAGTACTTC
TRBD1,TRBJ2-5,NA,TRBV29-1,CSVGWDRDPLDHGRETQYF,TGCAGCGTAGGATGGGACAGGGACCCCCTTGACCATGGGCGAGAGACCCAGTACTTC
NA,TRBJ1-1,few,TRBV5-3,CARSLVGCMNTEAFF,TGTGCCAGAAGCTTGGTAGGCTGCATGAACACTGAAGCTTTCTTT